One sample yielded the 15 T cell receptor beta chains listed below, sequenced in a study of technical replicates of blood from four donors. Sequenced by immunoSEQ multiplex PCR; TCRdb stores in-frame clones only, minus some. The sample carries about 81,000 clones, approximately 95% recorded once. Sample: T cells isolated from PBMCs. The receptors were sampled from a human donor in good health.

The chain uses TRBV11-2 and TRBJ2-3; D possibly corresponds to TRBD2 (6 bases). Germline V lookup: CDR1 SGHAT, CDR2 FQNNGV. CDR3 size: 17 residues. Trimming left V 3 bases short and J 5 bases short, with 21 bases between. CDR3 loop: CASSLRSGLGERDTQYF. The CDR3 bases are TGTGCCAGCAGCTTGCGAAGCGGGCTAGGGGAGAGAGATACGCAGTATTTT.

The chain joins TRBV10-3 to TRBJ2-6; tentatively, D is TRBD1 (5 bases). CDR3 length equals 19 residues. Germline CDR1 is ENHRY and CDR2 is SYGVKD. Between the trimmed V and J ends, which lost 0 bases and 0 bases, there was a span of 15 bases. The CDR3 sequence is CAISESRQPLSSGANVLTF. The CDR3 DNA sequence: TGTGCCATCAGTGAGTCCCGACAGCCCCTTAGCTCTGGGGCCAACGTCCTGACTTTC.

The rearrangement uses TRBV7-9 and TRBJ1-1; D is possibly TRBD1 (5 bases). Per the germline V gene, CDR1 is SEHNR and CDR2 is FQNEAQ (reference sequence). Trimming pared 2 bases from V and 8 bases from J, leaving 12 bases between. The CDR3 runs 13 residues. The CDR3 here is CASSLMDGGEAFF. CDR3 bases: TGTGCCAGCAGCTTAATGGACGGGGGGGAAGCTTTCTTT.

The gene calls are TRBV11-2 and TRBJ2-7, with D unresolved. Looked up from germline, CDR1 is SGHAT and CDR2 is FQNNGV. The CDR3 loop spans 15 amino acids. Trimming cost V 1 base and J 0 bases, with 10 bases left between them. Here the CDR3 reads CASSLGMTSSYEQYF. The CDR3 DNA follows: TGTGCCAGCAGCTTAGGGATGACATCCTCCTACGAGCAGTACTTC. Complete variable domain (other parts from reference TRBV11-2 and TRBJ2-7): EAGVAQSPRYKIIEKRQSVAFWCNPISGHATLYWYQQILGQGPKLLIQFQNNGVVDDSQLPKDRFSAERLKGVDSTLKIQPAKLEDSAVYLCASSLGMTSSYEQYFGPGTRLTVT.

The chain joins TRBV4-2 to TRBJ1-1; TRBD1 aligns across 7 bases. The CDR3 is 17 residues long. J gave up 4 bases and V 6 bases, and 17 bases lay outside the gene matches. CDR1 LGHNA and CDR2 YNFKEQ come from the germline V gene. CDR3: CASRLYTLGQVPTEAFF. CDR3 in DNA: TGTGCCAGCAGACTTTATACGCTTGGACAGGTCCCCACTGAAGCTTTCTTT.

The gene calls are TRBV28 and TRBJ2-3, with 8 nucleotides matching TRBD2. With V trimmed by 5 bases and J by 2 bases, 6 bases remained unmatched. The CDR3 totals 15 residues. Germline CDR1 reads MDHEN; CDR2 reads SYDVKM. CDR3 sequence (DNA): TGTGCCAGCAGTCCCGAGCGGGAGAACACAGATACGCAGTATTTT. Translation: CASSPERENTDTQYF. The whole variable domain, filled in from reference TRBV28 and TRBJ2-3, reads DVKVTQSSRYLVKRTGEKVFLECVQDMDHENMFWYRQDPGLGLRLIYFSYDVKMKEKGDIPEGYSVSREKKERFSLILESASTNQTSMYLCASSPERENTDTQYFGPGTRLTVL.

V and J are TRBV19 and TRBJ2-7; possibly TRBD2 for D (6 bases). In germline, CDR1 is LNHDA, CDR2 SQIVND (reference sequence). CDR3 length: 12 amino acids. The V and J ends lost 10 bases and 3 bases respectively, with 13 bases between them. The CDR3 sequence is CATAGLNYEQYF. The CDR3 DNA follows: TGTGCCACCGCGGGACTCAACTACGAGCAGTACTTC.

CDR3 nucleotides: TGTGCCATCCTATCCACAGGGCGCCATGGCTACACCTTC. This encodes CAILSTGRHGYTF. The chain employs TRBV6-1 and TRBJ1-2; a possible D gene is TRBD1 (6 bases). This CDR3 spans 13 amino acids. The V gene lost 10 bases and the J gene lost 6 bases, with 18 bases spanning the gap. Germline-derived CDR1 and CDR2 are MNHNS and SASEGT.

V is TRBV7-3 and J is TRBJ2-2; D not certain. Trimming removed 2 bases from V and 4 bases from J, with 5 bases in between. The germline CDR1 and CDR2 sequences are SGHTA and FQGTGA. The CDR3 sequence is 13 residues long. CDR3 nucleotide sequence: TGTGCCAGCAGCTTAGGCGGCACCGGGGAGCTGTTTTTT. As protein: CASSLGGTGELFF.

The chain couples TRBV5-6 to TRBJ2-5; 8 bases are shared with TRBD2. This CDR3 contains 14 residues. Per the germline V gene, CDR1 is SGHDT and CDR2 is YYEEEE. V trimming: 0 bases; J trimming: 2 bases; junction bases outside the gene matches: 0. This CDR3 is CASSLAGGQETQYF. For the CDR3, the DNA is TGTGCCAGCAGCTTGGCGGGGGGGCAAGAGACCCAGTACTTC.

This clone was observed a single time. The V and J genes are TRBV27 and TRBJ2-1; D gene uncertain. This CDR3 is 12 amino acids long. CDR1 is MNHEY and CDR2 is SMNVEV in the germline V gene (reference sequence). V lost 6 bases, J lost 9 bases, and 12 bases lay in between. The CDR3 nucleotides are TGTGCCAGCAGCCTTCAGTATGGTGAGCAGTTCTTC. This gives the protein CASSLQYGEQFF.

The chain carries TRBV23-1 and TRBJ1-1; D not resolved. TRBV23-1 is recorded as an ORF, its role being uncertain. V was clipped by 1 base and J by 4 bases, with 10 bases between them. The CDR3 sequence is 14 residues long. CDR3 protein: CASSQYYVSTEAFF. The CDR3 region has the DNA TGCGCCAGCAGTCAATACTACGTGAGCACTGAAGCTTTCTTT.

The chain combines TRBV5-1 with TRBJ1-2, with D perhaps matching TRBD1 (6 bases). The length of the CDR3 is 18 residues. V was cut by 1 base and J by 4 bases, with 23 bases left in between. Germline V gives CDR1 SGHRS, CDR2 YFSETQ. CDR3 bases: TGCGCCAGCAGCTTGAGGTCCCCTACTATTACAGGGAGCTATGGCTACACCTTC. This encodes CASSLRSPTITGSYGYTF.

The chain couples TRBV9 to TRBJ1-1; tentatively, D is TRBD1 (6 bases). The germline CDR1 and CDR2 sequences are SGDLS and YYNGEE. V was trimmed by 2 bases and J by 6 bases, leaving 14 bases between them. The CDR3 totals 14 residues. The CDR3 bases are TGTGCCAGCAGCGTTTCAGGGGTTCGTGCTGAAGCTTTCTTT. Translating it yields CASSVSGVRAEAFF.

This chain joins TRBV7-2 and TRBJ2-1, with 7 bases fitting TRBD2. From germline, CDR1 is SGHTA and CDR2 FQGNSA. This CDR3 has 18 amino acids. Trimming took 1 base from V and 0 from J; bases not matched to a gene: 9. The CDR3 bases are TGTGCCAGCAGCTTAGGGCGGGAAGCGGGAAACTCCTACAATGAGCAGTTCTTC. Protein sequence: CASSLGREAGNSYNEQFF.